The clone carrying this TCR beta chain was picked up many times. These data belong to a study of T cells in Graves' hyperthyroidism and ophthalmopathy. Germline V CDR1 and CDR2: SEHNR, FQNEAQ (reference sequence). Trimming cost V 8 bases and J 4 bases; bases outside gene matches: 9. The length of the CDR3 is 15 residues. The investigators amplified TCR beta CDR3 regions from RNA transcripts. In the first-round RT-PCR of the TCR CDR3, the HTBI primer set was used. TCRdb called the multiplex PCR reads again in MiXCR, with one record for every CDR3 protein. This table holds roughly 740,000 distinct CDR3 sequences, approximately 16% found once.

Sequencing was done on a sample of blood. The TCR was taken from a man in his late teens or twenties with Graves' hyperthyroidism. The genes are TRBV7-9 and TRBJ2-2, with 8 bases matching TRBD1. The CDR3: CASPVEDRVTGELFF. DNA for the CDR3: TGTGCCAGCCCCGTTGAGGACAGGGTCACCGGGGAGCTGTTTTTT.